The T cell receptor (beta chain) under discussion was sequenced for a study of T cell responses to AZD1222 COVID-19 vaccine. V was clipped by 4 bases and J by 4 bases, with 13 bases between them. The germline CDR1 and CDR2 sequences are LGHNT and FRNRAP. This CDR3 is built from 14 residues. As regards this clone: The antigen is unknown.

Here immunoSEQ multiplex PCR was the method, and the copy in TCRdb shows in-frame clones only, minus some. The data show more than 110,000 clones, about 94% seen once. Points from the study as a whole: Spike-specific TCR breadth and depth rose after two AZD1222 doses. Nearly half of spike-specific TCRs reportedly target unmutated variant regions. A mostly white British donor set with more females was recruited, and clonal diversity was possibly underestimated.

The specimen comprised peripheral blood, sampled on day 0 of AZD1222 vaccination. The chain links TRBV12-5 to TRBJ1-1, with D maybe TRBD1 (6 bases). The TCR originated in an adult in good health. The DNA for the CDR3 is TGTGCTAGTGGTTACAACAGGGATATCACTGAAGCTTTCTTT. Encoded protein: CASGYNRDITEAFF.